The rows below give T cell receptor beta chains drawn from one sample of a study of early T cells in non-severe SARS-CoV-2 infection. TCRdb independently ran MiXCR on the 5' RACE reads; one entry per CDR3 protein. The sample includes around 50,000 distinct CDR3 sequences, 5.6% of them seen just once. Material for sequencing was whole blood. The receptors come from an adult who was a healthcare worker with PCR-confirmed SARS-CoV-2 infection or an uninfected control (not recorded which). The CDR3 runs from the conserved cysteine through the conserved F or W. D genes are given only for firm matches. Part of the rows lack a size; the others show once, few, many or a class for expanded clones.

D gene	CDR3 length	clone size	V gene	J gene	CDR3 DNA	CDR3 protein
TRBD1	15	many	TRBV7-2	TRBJ2-2	TGTGCCAGCAGCTTAACAGGGGTTTCCACCGGGGAGCTGTTTTTT	CASSLTGVSTGELFF
NA	14	NA	TRBV14	TRBJ2-1	TGTGCCAGCAGCCCCCAATTCTCCTACAATGAGCAGTTCTTC	CASSPQFSYNEQFF
NA	15	NA	TRBV27	TRBJ1-1	TGTGCCAGCAGTCCCCGCAGTGGCCTTAACACTGAAGCTTTCTTT	CASSPRSGLNTEAFF
NA	13	many	TRBV5-4	TRBJ2-1	TGTGCCAGCAGCTCCCTCGACCTCCCGGAGCAGTTCTTC	CASSSLDLPEQFF
TRBD2	14	many	TRBV2	TRBJ2-7	TGTGCCAGCAGTGCGCGGGAGACCTCCTACGAGCAGTACTTC	CASSARETSYEQYF
NA	13	few	TRBV2	TRBJ1-1	TGTGCCAGCAGAGGGGACTCTAACACTGAAGCTTTCTTT	CASRGDSNTEAFF
NA	12	many	TRBV19	TRBJ1-2	TGTGCCAGTAGTATTTTTGAGGGAGGCTACACCTTC	CASSIFEGGYTF
NA	13	many	TRBV19	TRBJ2-5	TGTGCCGCTGCTGGGGGGGGCATGGAGACCCAGTACTTC	CAAAGGGMETQYF
NA	12	NA	TRBV29-1	TRBJ2-7	TGCAGCGTTGAAGGCAGCGGGTACGAGCAGTACTTC	CSVEGSGYEQYF
NA	14	NA	TRBV7-9	TRBJ2-7	TGTGCCAGCAGCCCGCCGGGAGTACCCTACGAGCAGTACTTC	CASSPPGVPYEQYF
NA	14	NA	TRBV18	TRBJ2-5	TGTGCCAGCTCACCAAAGAACAGCGGAGAGACCCAGTACTTC	CASSPKNSGETQYF
NA	13	many	TRBV7-2	TRBJ1-1	TGTGCCAGCAGCCCGGAAGGAACGCTCGAAGCTTTCTTT	CASSPEGTLEAFF
TRBD1	16	many	TRBV6-5	TRBJ1-6	TGTGCCAGCAGTTCCCAAGCGGGCAGGGGGGATTCACCCCTCCACTTT	CASSSQAGRGDSPLHF
TRBD1	15	many	TRBV5-1	TRBJ1-6	TGCGCCAGCAGCTTGGGGGGACAGCCTAATTCACCCCTCCACTTT	CASSLGGQPNSPLHF
NA	14	many	TRBV10-2	TRBJ2-7	TGCGCCAGCAGTGAGGGACAGTTCTCCTACGAGCAGTACTTC	CASSEGQFSYEQYF
NA	15	many	TRBV2	TRBJ2-3	TGTGCCAGCAGAGAGAGCGGCAAACCCACAGATACGCAGTATTTT	CASRESGKPTDTQYF
NA	15	many	TRBV20-1	TRBJ2-1	TGCAGTGCTCCCTCCCGCGGAAGCTCCTACAATGAGCAGTTCTTC	CSAPSRGSSYNEQFF
NA	15	many	TRBV3-1	TRBJ2-3	TGTGCCAGCAGCCTAAACGGGGACCGCACAGATACGCAGTATTTT	CASSLNGDRTDTQYF
NA	11	many	TRBV10-3	TRBJ2-1	TGTGCCATCAGTGGGGGCGATGAGCAGTTCTTC	CAISGGDEQFF
NA	17	few	TRBV2	TRBJ2-1	TGTGCCAGCAGTGAAAGATCCGGGATTAGCTCCTACAATGAGCAGTTCTTC	CASSERSGISSYNEQFF
NA	15	many	TRBV12-5	TRBJ1-1	TGTGCTAGTGGTTTGACCCTTTCTCTGAACACTGAAGCTTTCTTT	CASGLTLSLNTEAFF
NA	15	few	TRBV30	TRBJ2-7	TGTGCCTGGAAATACGGGACGGACCTTCCCTACGAGCAGTACTTC	CAWKYGTDLPYEQYF
NA	12	NA	TRBV30	TRBJ1-5	TGTGCCTGGAGTCACCAGGGTCAGCCCCAGCATTTT	CAWSHQGQPQHF
NA	13	few	TRBV5-4	TRBJ2-6	TGTGCCAGCAGCCGTTCTGGGGCCAACGTCCTGACTTTC	CASSRSGANVLTF
NA	15	few	TRBV15	TRBJ2-7	TGTGCCACCAGCAGAGGGGGGGCCAAATTCCACGAGCAGTACTTC	CATSRGGAKFHEQYF
TRBD1	15	many	TRBV25-1	TRBJ2-5	TGTGCCAGTTCGGTGGGACAGAAGTACCAAGAGACCCAGTACTTC	CASSVGQKYQETQYF
NA	15	NA	TRBV2	TRBJ1-5	TGTGCCAGCACGTCCGGGCAGATCAGCAATCAGCCCCAGCATTTT	CASTSGQISNQPQHF
NA	16	many	TRBV12-3/TRBV12-4	TRBJ2-1	TGTGCCAGCAGGGGGCCGGGCAGCTCGAAGAGGGATGAGCAGTTCTTC	CASRGPGSSKRDEQFF
NA	12	NA	TRBV30	TRBJ2-5	TGTGCCGGAGGGGCAGACCAAGAGACCCAGTACTTC	CAGGADQETQYF
TRBD1	13	many	TRBV3-1	TRBJ1-3	TGTGCCAGCAGCCACCGGACAGGGTCCACCATATATTTT	CASSHRTGSTIYF
NA	13	NA	TRBV7-8	TRBJ2-7	TGTGCCAGCAGCTTAGTCCAAAATTACGAGCAGTACTTC	CASSLVQNYEQYF
NA	12	NA	TRBV29-1	TRBJ2-5	TGCAGCCTGGGGCCAAACCAAGAGACCCAGTACTTC	CSLGPNQETQYF
NA	17	many	TRBV7-9	TRBJ1-2	TGTGCCAGCAGCGGAACCGCAAGGACGGACACTAACTATGGCTACACCTTC	CASSGTARTDTNYGYTF
NA	15	many	TRBV9	TRBJ1-2	TGTGCCAGCAGCGTAGAGGCAGGGGAAAGCTATGGCTACACCTTC	CASSVEAGESYGYTF
TRBD2	15	NA	TRBV20-1	TRBJ2-2	TGCAGTGCTAGAAGTGCCGGGACTAGGCTTAGGGAGCTGTTTTTT	CSARSAGTRLRELFF
NA	14	many	TRBV7-2	TRBJ2-2	TGTGCCAGCAGCCCCGGCCTAGCTAACGGGGAGCTGTTTTTT	CASSPGLANGELFF
NA	16	many	TRBV12-3/TRBV12-4	TRBJ1-3	TGTGCCAGCATTCCGGGGCAGGGGCCAGGAGGAAACACCATATATTTT	CASIPGQGPGGNTIYF
NA	12	many	TRBV7-6	TRBJ2-7	TGTGCCAGCAGCCAGGGAGTGTACGAGCAGTACTTC	CASSQGVYEQYF
NA	13	many	TRBV4-2	TRBJ2-5	TGTGCCAGCAGCTCGGGACTTCAAGAGACCCAGTACTTC	CASSSGLQETQYF
TRBD1	15	few	TRBV6-2/TRBV6-3	TRBJ2-1	TGTGCCAGCAGTTACTCAGGGGGCGACTACAATGAGCAGTTCTTC	CASSYSGGDYNEQFF
NA	17	many	TRBV19	TRBJ2-1	TGTGCCAGTAGTCCCTCGAGCTTCTTGAGCTCCTACAATGAGCAGTTCTTC	CASSPSSFLSSYNEQFF
NA	18	NA	TRBV20-1	TRBJ2-3	TGCAGTGCTACCCTCGAATATTCCGGGCAGGGAAGCACAGATACGCAGTATTTT	CSATLEYSGQGSTDTQYF
NA	11	many	TRBV19	TRBJ2-1	TGTGCCAGTAGCCAATACAATGAGCAGTTCTTC	CASSQYNEQFF
NA	17	NA	TRBV15	TRBJ1-1	TGTGCCACCAGCAGAGATTTATCGGGGGCTCGGGGCACTGAAGCTTTCTTT	CATSRDLSGARGTEAFF
TRBD1	15	NA	TRBV5-1	TRBJ2-5	TGCGCCAGCAGCGCCAGGACAGGGGACGGAGAGACCCAGTACTTC	CASSARTGDGETQYF
TRBD2	14	NA	TRBV20-1	TRBJ2-3	TGCAGTACAAGGGATGCGGGAGGCCCCGATACGCAGTATTTT	CSTRDAGGPDTQYF
TRBD2	15	many	TRBV2	TRBJ2-1	TGTGCCAGCAACGCCGGGACTAGCGGGGGAGATGAGCAGTTCTTC	CASNAGTSGGDEQFF
TRBD1	15	NA	TRBV5-1	TRBJ2-1	TGCGCCAGCAGCTTGGACAGGGGTACTTACAATGAGCAGTTCTTC	CASSLDRGTYNEQFF
TRBD2	14	many	TRBV30	TRBJ2-1	TGTGCCTGGAAGTCTAGCGGGTTCTACAATGAGCAGTTCTTC	CAWKSSGFYNEQFF
TRBD1	17	few	TRBV5-6	TRBJ1-5	TGTGCCAGCAGCCTAAGAGGAGGCAGGGGGCATGATCAGCCCCAGCATTTT	CASSLRGGRGHDQPQHF
TRBD2	17	few	TRBV5-4	TRBJ2-7	TGTGCCAGCAGCACGCCGGGACTAGCGGGGGGCCGCCAAGAGCAGTACTTC	CASSTPGLAGGRQEQYF
TRBD1	15	medium-sized	TRBV4-1	TRBJ2-1	TGCGCCAGCAGCCGGACAGGGCTTTCCTACAATGAGCAGTTCTTC	CASSRTGLSYNEQFF